This T cell receptor (beta chain) is from a study of early T cells in non-severe SARS-CoV-2 infection. Overall study results and limits: Reliance on VDJdb matching favored anti-spike CD8 responses; private and CD4 specificities were missed.

Of note for this clonotype: Its specificity is not known.

The CDR3 extends over 18 amino acids. V was clipped by 1 base and J by 2 bases; unmatched bases: 10. Germline V lookup: CDR1 SGHVS, CDR2 FQNEAQ. Individual cDNA molecules carried attached unique molecular identifiers. TCRdb re-called the 5' RACE reads with MiXCR, one entry per CDR3 protein. The data show approximately 30,000 distinct CDR3 sequences, 5.4% seen once. The V call is TRBV7-8, the J call TRBJ2-5, with 10 bases fitting TRBD2. The TCR was taken from an adult who was a healthcare worker with PCR-confirmed SARS-CoV-2 infection or an uninfected control (not recorded which). Sequencing was performed on whole blood. The CDR3 sequence is CASSLGFTSGNPQETQYF. The CDR3 bases are TGTGCCAGCAGCTTAGGGTTCACTAGCGGGAACCCTCAAGAGACCCAGTACTTC.